The rows below give T cell receptor beta chains drawn from one sample of a study of blood T cell repertoires in COVID-19. The repertoire was sequenced with immunoSEQ multiplex PCR; TCRdb's copy has only in-frame clones and lacks some. The data show 48,000 or so clones, around 91% seen once. Sequencing was performed on peripheral blood. The receptors stem from a human donor in a cohort sampled during active COVID-19. CDR3s include the opening cysteine and the closing phenylalanine or tryptophan. Each record gives: D gene, V gene, J gene, clone size, CDR3 protein, CDR3 DNA. D genes are given only for firm matches. Size tells how often a clone was seen (once, few, many) or the class of an expanded clone, and some rows leave it out.

d_gene: NA
v_gene: TRBV30
j_gene: TRBJ1-2
abundance: once
CDR3aa: CAWSPGVGGYGYTF
CDR3nt: TGTGCCTGGAGTCCGGGGGTGGGCGGCTATGGCTACACCTTC

d_gene: TRBD2
v_gene: TRBV19
j_gene: TRBJ2-3
abundance: NA
CDR3aa: CASSIRAGPATDTQYF
CDR3nt: TGTGCCAGTAGTATCCGAGCGGGACCCGCCACAGATACGCAGTATTTT

d_gene: TRBD1
v_gene: TRBV6-4
j_gene: TRBJ2-7
abundance: NA
CDR3aa: CASSDSGGGNSYEQYF
CDR3nt: TGTGCCAGCAGTGACTCAGGGGGCGGAAACTCCTACGAGCAGTACTTC

d_gene: TRBD2
v_gene: TRBV5-1
j_gene: TRBJ2-1
abundance: NA
CDR3aa: CASSIYPGTSHLSSYNEQFF
CDR3nt: TGCGCCAGCAGCATCTACCCCGGGACTAGCCATCTGAGCTCCTACAATGAGCAGTTCTTC

d_gene: NA
v_gene: TRBV6-1
j_gene: TRBJ2-7
abundance: NA
CDR3aa: CASSERETGSYEQYF
CDR3nt: TGTGCCAGCAGTGAAAGGGAGACGGGCTCCTACGAGCAGTACTTC

d_gene: TRBD2
v_gene: TRBV7-2
j_gene: TRBJ2-3
abundance: NA
CDR3aa: CASRFTSGRTDTQYF
CDR3nt: TGTGCCAGCAGATTTACTAGCGGGAGGACAGATACGCAGTATTTT

d_gene: TRBD2
v_gene: TRBV7-3
j_gene: TRBJ2-3
abundance: NA
CDR3aa: CASSSRTSGITTDTQYF
CDR3nt: TGTGCCAGCAGCTCCCGGACTAGCGGGATAACAACAGATACGCAGTATTTT

d_gene: NA
v_gene: TRBV9
j_gene: TRBJ1-3
abundance: NA
CDR3aa: CASSVGASGNTIYF
CDR3nt: TGTGCCAGCAGCGTAGGAGCTTCTGGAAACACCATATATTTT

d_gene: NA
v_gene: TRBV30
j_gene: TRBJ2-7
abundance: NA
CDR3aa: CAWSVGLGASYEQYF
CDR3nt: TGTGCCTGGAGTGTGGGGCTGGGGGCCTCCTACGAGCAGTACTTC

d_gene: NA
v_gene: TRBV7-3
j_gene: TRBJ1-1
abundance: few
CDR3aa: CASSFDGGTEAFF
CDR3nt: TGTGCCAGCAGCTTCGACGGAGGCACTGAAGCTTTCTTT

d_gene: NA
v_gene: TRBV6-6
j_gene: TRBJ1-3
abundance: NA
CDR3aa: CASSLDTGNTIYF
CDR3nt: TGTGCCAGCAGCCTTGACACTGGAAACACCATATATTTT

d_gene: TRBD1
v_gene: TRBV7-9
j_gene: TRBJ1-5
abundance: NA
CDR3aa: CASSLGGTGNQPQHF
CDR3nt: TGTGCCAGCAGCTTAGGCGGGACAGGGAATCAGCCCCAGCATTTT

d_gene: NA
v_gene: TRBV6-5
j_gene: TRBJ2-7
abundance: NA
CDR3aa: CASSYSGLPGEQYF
CDR3nt: TGTGCCAGCAGTTACTCCGGACTGCCGGGTGAGCAGTACTTC

d_gene: TRBD2
v_gene: TRBV5-5
j_gene: TRBJ2-1
abundance: NA
CDR3aa: CASSRDGLAGGLLLGNEQFF
CDR3nt: TGTGCCAGCAGCCGGGACGGACTAGCGGGAGGATTACTGTTAGGCAATGAGCAGTTCTTC

d_gene: TRBD2
v_gene: TRBV5-4
j_gene: TRBJ2-5
abundance: NA
CDR3aa: CASSLETSGSLETQYF
CDR3nt: TGTGCCAGCAGCTTGGAAACTAGCGGGAGCTTGGAGACCCAGTACTTC

d_gene: NA
v_gene: TRBV28
j_gene: TRBJ2-1
abundance: once
CDR3aa: CASRRTSSYNEQFF
CDR3nt: TGTGCCAGCAGGCGAACTAGCAGTTACAATGAGCAGTTCTTC

d_gene: TRBD1
v_gene: TRBV27
j_gene: TRBJ1-6
abundance: NA
CDR3aa: CASSLWQGGSPLHF
CDR3nt: TGTGCCAGCAGTTTATGGCAGGGGGGTTCACCCCTCCACTTT

d_gene: TRBD1
v_gene: TRBV6-5
j_gene: TRBJ2-7
abundance: NA
CDR3aa: CASNTGTGGVNEQYF
CDR3nt: TGTGCCAGCAACACCGGGACAGGGGGCGTGAACGAGCAGTACTTC

d_gene: TRBD2
v_gene: TRBV19
j_gene: TRBJ2-3
abundance: NA
CDR3aa: CASSPRTSGTDTQYF
CDR3nt: TGTGCCAGTAGTCCTCGGACTAGCGGCACAGATACGCAGTATTTT

d_gene: NA
v_gene: TRBV12-3/TRBV12-4
j_gene: TRBJ2-4
abundance: NA
CDR3aa: CASSLNGQQYF
CDR3nt: TGTGCCAGCAGTTTAAACGGTCAACAGTACTTC

d_gene: TRBD2
v_gene: TRBV19
j_gene: TRBJ2-5
abundance: NA
CDR3aa: CASSMGLAGGSETQYF
CDR3nt: TGTGCCAGTAGTATGGGACTAGCGGGAGGGAGCGAGACCCAGTACTTC

d_gene: NA
v_gene: TRBV27
j_gene: TRBJ2-6
abundance: NA
CDR3aa: CASSRESTGANVLTF
CDR3nt: TGTGCCAGCAGTCGCGAGAGTACTGGGGCCAACGTCCTGACTTTC

d_gene: TRBD2
v_gene: TRBV6-2/TRBV6-3
j_gene: TRBJ2-7
abundance: NA
CDR3aa: CASSYPPGGGRVGEQYF
CDR3nt: TGTGCCAGCAGTTACCCACCTGGGGGGGGACGGGTTGGCGAGCAGTACTTC

d_gene: NA
v_gene: TRBV6-6
j_gene: TRBJ1-2
abundance: NA
CDR3aa: CATQTGIDYGYTF
CDR3nt: TGTGCCACCCAAACAGGGATCGACTATGGCTACACCTTC

d_gene: NA
v_gene: TRBV7-8
j_gene: TRBJ2-7
abundance: NA
CDR3aa: CASSDGGGSYEQYF
CDR3nt: TGTGCCAGCAGCGACGGGGGAGGTTCCTACGAGCAGTACTTC

d_gene: TRBD2
v_gene: TRBV4-1
j_gene: TRBJ2-1
abundance: NA
CDR3aa: CASSSGRASYNEQFF
CDR3nt: TGCGCCAGCAGTAGCGGGAGGGCGTCCTACAATGAGCAGTTCTTC

d_gene: NA
v_gene: TRBV19
j_gene: TRBJ1-5
abundance: NA
CDR3aa: CASSLEQVKFGSNQPQHF
CDR3nt: TGTGCCAGTAGTTTGGAACAGGTGAAATTTGGTAGCAATCAGCCCCAGCATTTT

d_gene: NA
v_gene: TRBV30
j_gene: TRBJ2-5
abundance: NA
CDR3aa: CAWSSTGQQETQYF
CDR3nt: TGTGCCTGGAGTTCAACCGGACAACAAGAGACCCAGTACTTC

d_gene: NA
v_gene: TRBV12-3/TRBV12-4
j_gene: TRBJ2-3
abundance: NA
CDR3aa: CASSPSTDTQYF
CDR3nt: TGTGCCAGCAGTCCAAGCACAGATACGCAGTATTTT

d_gene: NA
v_gene: TRBV28
j_gene: TRBJ2-7
abundance: NA
CDR3aa: CASNRGGAYEQYF
CDR3nt: TGTGCCAGCAATAGGGGTGGCGCCTACGAGCAGTACTTC

d_gene: TRBD2
v_gene: TRBV28
j_gene: TRBJ2-2
abundance: NA
CDR3aa: CASRVAGAGELFF
CDR3nt: TGTGCCAGCCGTGTGGCGGGAGCCGGGGAGCTGTTTTTT

d_gene: NA
v_gene: TRBV5-5
j_gene: TRBJ1-1
abundance: NA
CDR3aa: CASSNREYTEAFF
CDR3nt: TGTGCCAGCAGCAATAGGGAGTACACTGAAGCTTTCTTT

d_gene: TRBD1
v_gene: TRBV28
j_gene: TRBJ2-3
abundance: NA
CDR3aa: CASIPGTGDTQYF
CDR3nt: TGTGCCAGCATCCCCGGGACAGGAGATACGCAGTATTTT

d_gene: TRBD2
v_gene: TRBV19
j_gene: TRBJ2-2
abundance: NA
CDR3aa: CASNRDSMTSGNTGELFF
CDR3nt: TGTGCCAGTAATAGGGACAGTATGACTAGCGGGAACACCGGGGAGCTGTTTTTT

d_gene: TRBD2
v_gene: TRBV6-5
j_gene: TRBJ2-1
abundance: NA
CDR3aa: CASKPGTSGRNEQFF
CDR3nt: TGTGCCAGCAAACCCGGGACTAGCGGGAGAAATGAGCAGTTCTTC

d_gene: NA
v_gene: TRBV18
j_gene: TRBJ2-1
abundance: NA
CDR3aa: CASSPPSRPNEQFF
CDR3nt: TGTGCCAGCTCACCACCTTCCAGGCCGAATGAGCAGTTCTTC

d_gene: TRBD2
v_gene: TRBV5-1
j_gene: TRBJ2-3
abundance: NA
CDR3aa: CASSLTVGGLGATDTQYF
CDR3nt: TGCGCCAGCAGCTTGACGGTGGGAGGGCTCGGGGCAACAGATACGCAGTATTTT

d_gene: TRBD2
v_gene: TRBV19
j_gene: TRBJ2-1
abundance: NA
CDR3aa: CASSIDAASGRGGEQFF
CDR3nt: TGTGCCAGTAGTATAGATGCGGCTAGCGGGAGGGGTGGTGAGCAGTTCTTC

d_gene: TRBD1
v_gene: TRBV6-5
j_gene: TRBJ1-3
abundance: NA
CDR3aa: CASSPDRGGNTIYF
CDR3nt: TGTGCCAGCAGTCCGGACAGGGGTGGAAACACCATATATTTT

d_gene: TRBD2
v_gene: TRBV27
j_gene: TRBJ2-1
abundance: NA
CDR3aa: CASSGLAGGKDNEQFF
CDR3nt: TGTGCCAGCAGCGGACTAGCGGGAGGTAAGGACAATGAGCAGTTCTTC

d_gene: TRBD2
v_gene: TRBV7-2
j_gene: TRBJ2-1
abundance: NA
CDR3aa: CASSLVGGLAGPKQFF
CDR3nt: TGTGCCAGCAGCTTAGTGGGGGGACTAGCGGGACCCAAGCAGTTCTTC

d_gene: NA
v_gene: TRBV5-1
j_gene: TRBJ2-4
abundance: NA
CDR3aa: CASSLRGGENIQYF
CDR3nt: TGCGCCAGCAGCTTGAGGGGTGGGGAAAACATTCAGTACTTC

d_gene: TRBD1
v_gene: TRBV7-9
j_gene: TRBJ1-1
abundance: NA
CDR3aa: CASSAATGGNTEAFF
CDR3nt: TGTGCCAGCAGCGCCGCAACAGGGGGGAACACTGAAGCTTTCTTT

d_gene: NA
v_gene: TRBV2
j_gene: TRBJ1-2
abundance: NA
CDR3aa: CASSDRGTVFYTF
CDR3nt: TGTGCCAGCAGTGATAGGGGTACAGTTTTTTACACCTTC

d_gene: NA
v_gene: TRBV5-6
j_gene: TRBJ1-6
abundance: few
CDR3aa: CASSLGGGASPLHF
CDR3nt: TGTGCCAGCAGCTTGGGAGGAGGTGCCTCACCCCTCCACTTT

d_gene: TRBD1
v_gene: TRBV4-1
j_gene: TRBJ1-3
abundance: NA
CDR3aa: CASSQEGTGSGNTIYF
CDR3nt: TGCGCCAGCAGCCAAGAAGGGACAGGCTCTGGAAACACCATATATTTT

d_gene: NA
v_gene: TRBV4-1
j_gene: TRBJ2-1
abundance: few
CDR3aa: CASSQGFRDRYNEQFF
CDR3nt: TGCGCCAGCAGCCAAGGCTTCCGGGATCGGTACAATGAGCAGTTCTTC

d_gene: NA
v_gene: TRBV11-2
j_gene: TRBJ1-5
abundance: NA
CDR3aa: CASSLEPGAPQHF
CDR3nt: TGTGCCAGCAGCTTAGAACCGGGAGCGCCCCAGCATTTT

d_gene: TRBD1
v_gene: TRBV6-1
j_gene: TRBJ2-7
abundance: NA
CDR3aa: CASSEGTGDSYEQYF
CDR3nt: TGTGCCAGCAGTGAAGGGACAGGGGATTCCTACGAGCAGTACTTC

d_gene: TRBD2
v_gene: TRBV5-6
j_gene: TRBJ2-7
abundance: NA
CDR3aa: CASSLVGRGSDEQYF
CDR3nt: TGTGCCAGCAGCTTAGTCGGGAGGGGTAGTGACGAGCAGTACTTC

d_gene: NA
v_gene: TRBV11-2
j_gene: TRBJ2-3
abundance: few
CDR3aa: CASSRNPRQVGTDTQYF
CDR3nt: TGTGCCAGCAGCCGGAACCCGCGACAGGTGGGCACAGATACGCAGTATTTT

d_gene: NA
v_gene: TRBV25-1
j_gene: TRBJ1-4
abundance: NA
CDR3aa: CASSQGMGIDEKLFF
CDR3nt: TGTGCCAGCAGTCAGGGGATGGGGATAGATGAAAAACTGTTTTTT

d_gene: NA
v_gene: TRBV24-1
j_gene: TRBJ2-3
abundance: NA
CDR3aa: CATSDPKSEGLVSTDTQYF
CDR3nt: TGTGCCACCAGTGACCCAAAATCGGAGGGCCTAGTAAGCACAGATACGCAGTATTTT

d_gene: TRBD2
v_gene: TRBV11-2
j_gene: TRBJ2-1
abundance: NA
CDR3aa: CASSLSSGPPNEQFF
CDR3nt: TGTGCCAGCAGCTTATCTAGCGGCCCACCGAATGAGCAGTTCTTC

d_gene: NA
v_gene: TRBV30
j_gene: TRBJ2-3
abundance: NA
CDR3aa: CAYQGDTQYF
CDR3nt: TGTGCCTACCAGGGGGATACGCAGTATTTT

d_gene: NA
v_gene: TRBV19
j_gene: TRBJ2-7
abundance: NA
CDR3aa: CASSATRLVSNYEQYF
CDR3nt: TGTGCCAGTAGCGCAACAAGACTAGTTTCCAACTACGAGCAGTACTTC

d_gene: NA
v_gene: TRBV5-1
j_gene: TRBJ2-7
abundance: NA
CDR3aa: CASSYLPDKTYEQYF
CDR3nt: TGCGCCAGCAGCTATCTACCTGACAAGACCTACGAGCAGTACTTC

d_gene: TRBD2
v_gene: TRBV18
j_gene: TRBJ2-3
abundance: NA
CDR3aa: CASSPQLAGVVDTQYF
CDR3nt: TGTGCCAGCTCACCACAACTAGCGGGAGTGGTAGATACGCAGTATTTT

d_gene: NA
v_gene: TRBV6-1
j_gene: TRBJ1-6
abundance: NA
CDR3aa: CASSDRTGSSSPLHF
CDR3nt: TGTGCCAGCAGTGACCGAACAGGGAGTTCTTCACCCCTCCACTTT

d_gene: TRBD1
v_gene: TRBV6-5
j_gene: TRBJ1-5
abundance: NA
CDR3aa: CASSTFGQGNQPQHF
CDR3nt: TGTGCCAGCAGCACCTTCGGACAGGGCAATCAGCCCCAGCATTTT